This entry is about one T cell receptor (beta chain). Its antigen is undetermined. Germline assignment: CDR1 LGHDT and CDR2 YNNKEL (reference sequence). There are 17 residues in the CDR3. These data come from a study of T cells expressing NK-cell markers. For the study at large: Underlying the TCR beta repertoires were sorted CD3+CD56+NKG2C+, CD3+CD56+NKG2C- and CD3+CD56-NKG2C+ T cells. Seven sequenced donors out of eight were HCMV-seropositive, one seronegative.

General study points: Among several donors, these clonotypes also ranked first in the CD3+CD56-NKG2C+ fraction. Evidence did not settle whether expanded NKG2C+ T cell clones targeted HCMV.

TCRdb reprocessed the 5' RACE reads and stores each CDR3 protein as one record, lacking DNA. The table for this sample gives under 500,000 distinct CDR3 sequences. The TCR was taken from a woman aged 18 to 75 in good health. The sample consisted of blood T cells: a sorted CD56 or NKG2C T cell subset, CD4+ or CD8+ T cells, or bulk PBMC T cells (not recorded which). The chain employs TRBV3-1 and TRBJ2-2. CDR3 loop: CASSQDRLLMATGELFF.